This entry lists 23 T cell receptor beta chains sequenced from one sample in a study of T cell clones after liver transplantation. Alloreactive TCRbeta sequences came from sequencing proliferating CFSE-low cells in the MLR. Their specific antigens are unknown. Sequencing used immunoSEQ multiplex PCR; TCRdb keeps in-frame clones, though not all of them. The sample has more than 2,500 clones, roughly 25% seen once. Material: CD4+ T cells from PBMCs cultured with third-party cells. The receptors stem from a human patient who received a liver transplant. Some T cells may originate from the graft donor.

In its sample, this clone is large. CDR3 nucleotide sequence: TGTGCCAGCAGCTCGTTACAAGGAACTAGGGGTAATGAGCAGTTCTTC. Protein product: CASSSLQGTRGNEQFF. The chain has TRBV7-2 and TRBJ2-1, with D perhaps matching TRBD1 or TRBD2 (5 bases each). Germline V lookup: CDR1 SGHTA, CDR2 FQGNSA. This CDR3 comprises 16 residues. Trimming left V 4 bases short and J 7 bases short, with 20 bases between.

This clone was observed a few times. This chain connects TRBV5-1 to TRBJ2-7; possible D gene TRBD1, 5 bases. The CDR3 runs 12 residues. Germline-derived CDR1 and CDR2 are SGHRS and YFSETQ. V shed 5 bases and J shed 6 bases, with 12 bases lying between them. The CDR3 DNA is TGCGCCAGCAGAAATGACAGAACCGAGCAGTACTTC. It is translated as CASRNDRTEQYF.

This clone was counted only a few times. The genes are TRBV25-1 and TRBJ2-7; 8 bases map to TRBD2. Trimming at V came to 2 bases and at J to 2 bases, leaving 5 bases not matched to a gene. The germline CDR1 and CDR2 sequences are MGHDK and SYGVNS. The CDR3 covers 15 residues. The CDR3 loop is CASSEGGGRTYEQYF. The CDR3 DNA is TGTGCCAGCAGTGAAGGTGGCGGGAGGACCTACGAGCAGTACTTC.

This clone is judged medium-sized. The CDR3 is CASSRTRGAATDTQYF. The CDR3 region has the DNA TGTGCCAGCAGCCGGACGAGGGGGGCGGCCACAGATACGCAGTATTTT. The chain uses TRBV5-4 and TRBJ2-3; D assignment may be TRBD1 or TRBD2 (6 bases each). There are 16 residues in the CDR3. Between the trimmed V and J ends, which lost 4 bases and 2 bases, there was a span of 17 bases. CDR1 and CDR2 (germline): SGHNT, YYREEE (reference sequence).

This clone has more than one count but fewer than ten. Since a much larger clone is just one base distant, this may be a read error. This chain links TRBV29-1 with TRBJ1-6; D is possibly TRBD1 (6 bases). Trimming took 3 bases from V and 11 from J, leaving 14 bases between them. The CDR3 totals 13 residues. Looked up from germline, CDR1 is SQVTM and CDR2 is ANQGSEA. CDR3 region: CSVEVDSGAPLHF. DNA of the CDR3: TGCAGCGTTGAGGTGGACAGCGGCGCACCCCTCCACTTT.

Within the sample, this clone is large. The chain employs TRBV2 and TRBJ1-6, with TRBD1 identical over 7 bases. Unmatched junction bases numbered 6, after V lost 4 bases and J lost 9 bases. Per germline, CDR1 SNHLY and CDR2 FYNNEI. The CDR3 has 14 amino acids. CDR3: CASSVRGQVSPLHF. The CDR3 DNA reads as TGTGCCAGCAGTGTGAGGGGGCAGGTTTCACCCCTCCACTTT.

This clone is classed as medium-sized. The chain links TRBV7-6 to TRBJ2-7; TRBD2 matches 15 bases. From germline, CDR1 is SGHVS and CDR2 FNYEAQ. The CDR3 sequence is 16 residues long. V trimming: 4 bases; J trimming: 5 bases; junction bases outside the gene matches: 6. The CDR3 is CASSSTGLAGGHEQYF. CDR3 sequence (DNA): TGTGCCAGCAGCTCAACGGGACTAGCGGGGGGCCACGAGCAGTACTTC.

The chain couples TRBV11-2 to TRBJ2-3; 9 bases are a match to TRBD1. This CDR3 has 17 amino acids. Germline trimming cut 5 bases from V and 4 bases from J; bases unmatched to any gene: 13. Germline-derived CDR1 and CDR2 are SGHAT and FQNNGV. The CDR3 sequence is CASSPTGTGRRSDTQYF. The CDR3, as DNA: TGTGCCAGCAGCCCAACCGGGACAGGGCGCCGGTCAGATACGCAGTATTTT.

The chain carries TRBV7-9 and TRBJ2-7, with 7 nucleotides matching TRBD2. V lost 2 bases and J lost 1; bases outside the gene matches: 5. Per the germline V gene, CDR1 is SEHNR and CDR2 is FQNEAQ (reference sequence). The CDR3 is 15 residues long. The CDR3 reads CASSLSREGSYEQYF. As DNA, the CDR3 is TGTGCCAGCAGCTTAAGCAGGGAGGGATCCTACGAGCAGTACTTC. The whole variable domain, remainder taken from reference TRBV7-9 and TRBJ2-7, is DTGVSQNPRHKITKRGQNVTFRCDPISEHNRLYWYRQTLGQGPEFLTYFQNEAQLEKSRLLSDRFSAERPKGSFSTLEIQRTEQGDSAMYLCASSLSREGSYEQYFGPGTRLTVT.

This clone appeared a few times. The CDR3 spells CASSPGLALYSYNEQFF. In nucleotides, the CDR3 is TGTGCCAGCAGCCCGGGACTAGCGTTGTACTCCTACAATGAGCAGTTCTTC. The chain couples TRBV28 to TRBJ2-1; 10 bases are a match to TRBD2. Trimming removed 6 bases from V and 0 bases from J; junction bases left unmatched: 8. The germline gives CDR1 MDHEN, CDR2 SYDVKM. This CDR3 region has 17 residues.

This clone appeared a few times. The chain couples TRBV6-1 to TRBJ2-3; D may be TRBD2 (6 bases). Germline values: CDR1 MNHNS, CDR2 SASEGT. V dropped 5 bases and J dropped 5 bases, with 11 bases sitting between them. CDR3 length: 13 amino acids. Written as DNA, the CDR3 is TGTGCCAGCAGTCGGAGGAGGGGAGATACGCAGTATTTT. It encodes CASSRRRGDTQYF.

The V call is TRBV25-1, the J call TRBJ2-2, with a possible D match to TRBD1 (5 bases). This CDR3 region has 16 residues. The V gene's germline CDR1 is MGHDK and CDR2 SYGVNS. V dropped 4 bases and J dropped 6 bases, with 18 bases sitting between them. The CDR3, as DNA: TGTGCCAGCAGTGCTACAAGCTCAGGGTTTGCCGGGGAGCTGTTTTTT. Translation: CASSATSSGFAGELFF. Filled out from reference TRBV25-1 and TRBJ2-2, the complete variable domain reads EADIYQTPRYLVIGTGKKITLECSQTMGHDKMYWYQQDPGMELHLIHYSYGVNSTEKGDLSSESTVSRIRTEHFPLTLESARPSHTSQYLCASSATSSGFAGELFFGEGSRLTVL.

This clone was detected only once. CDR3 coding DNA: TGTGCCAGCAGGAGGACTAGCGCGGACTTCAATGAGCAGTTCTTC. Its translation: CASRRTSADFNEQFF. V gene TRBV6-1 combines with J gene TRBJ2-1, with 9 bases fitting TRBD2. This CDR3 contains 15 residues. Unmatched junction bases numbered 9, after V lost 6 bases and J lost 6 bases. The germline V gene has CDR1 MNHNS and CDR2 SASEGT.

CDR3 protein: CASSLFGGGPNNEQFF. CDR3 in DNA: TGTGCCAGCAGCTTATTTGGAGGAGGACCTAACAATGAGCAGTTCTTC. The chain couples TRBV7-9 to TRBJ2-1, with D perhaps matching TRBD2 (5 bases). Germline V CDR1 and CDR2: SEHNR, FQNEAQ (reference sequence). This CDR3 region has 16 residues. Trimming cost V 2 bases and J 5 bases, with 16 bases left between them.

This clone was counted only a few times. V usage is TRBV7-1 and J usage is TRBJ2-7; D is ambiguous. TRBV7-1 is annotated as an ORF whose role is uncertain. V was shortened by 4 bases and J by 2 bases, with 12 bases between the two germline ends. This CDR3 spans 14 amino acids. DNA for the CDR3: TGTGCCAGCAGCTTAAGGTTTCAGACCTACGAGCAGTACTTC. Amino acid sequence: CASSLRFQTYEQYF.

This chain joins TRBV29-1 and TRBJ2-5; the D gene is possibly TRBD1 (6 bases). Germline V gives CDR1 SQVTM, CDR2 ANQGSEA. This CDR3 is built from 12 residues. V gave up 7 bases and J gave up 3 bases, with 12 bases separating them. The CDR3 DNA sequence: TGCAGCGCCGGCCCAGGGGAAGAGACCCAGTACTTC. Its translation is CSAGPGEETQYF.

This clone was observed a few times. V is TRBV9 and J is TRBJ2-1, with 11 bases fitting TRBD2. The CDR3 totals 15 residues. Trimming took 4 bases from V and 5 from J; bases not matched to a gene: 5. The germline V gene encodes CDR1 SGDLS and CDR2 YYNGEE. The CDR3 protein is CASSPGLAGHNEQFF. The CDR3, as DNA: TGTGCCAGCAGCCCCGGACTAGCGGGTCACAATGAGCAGTTCTTC. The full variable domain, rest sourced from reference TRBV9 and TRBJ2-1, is DSGVTQTPKHLITATGQRVTLRCSPRSGDLSVYWYQQSLDQGLQFLIQYYNGEERAKGNILERFSAQQFPDLHSELNLSSLELGDSALYFCASSPGLAGHNEQFFGPGTRLTVL.

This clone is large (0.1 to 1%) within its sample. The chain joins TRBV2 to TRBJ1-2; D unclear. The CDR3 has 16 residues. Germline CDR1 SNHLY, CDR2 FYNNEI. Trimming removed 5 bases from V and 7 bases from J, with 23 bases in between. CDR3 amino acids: CASSPFLGPERGGYTF. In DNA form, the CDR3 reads TGTGCCAGCAGTCCATTTTTAGGGCCCGAGCGCGGTGGCTACACCTTC.

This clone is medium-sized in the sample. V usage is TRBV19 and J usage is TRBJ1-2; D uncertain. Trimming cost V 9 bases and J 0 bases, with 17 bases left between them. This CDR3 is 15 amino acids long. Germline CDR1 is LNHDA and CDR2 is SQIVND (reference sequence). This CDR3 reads CASSVSVTSNYGYTF. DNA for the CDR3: TGTGCCAGCTCAGTGAGTGTGACATCTAACTATGGCTACACCTTC.

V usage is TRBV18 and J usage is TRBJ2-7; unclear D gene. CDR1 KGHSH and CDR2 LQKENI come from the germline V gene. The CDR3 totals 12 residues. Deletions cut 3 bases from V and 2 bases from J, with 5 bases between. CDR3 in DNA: TGTGCCAGCTCACCGGGTACCTACGAGCAGTACTTC. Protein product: CASSPGTYEQYF.

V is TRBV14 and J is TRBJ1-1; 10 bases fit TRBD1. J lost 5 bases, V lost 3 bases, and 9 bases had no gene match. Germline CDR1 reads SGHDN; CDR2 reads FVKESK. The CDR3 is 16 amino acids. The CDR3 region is CASSQQTGGAGTEAFF. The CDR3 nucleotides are TGTGCCAGCAGCCAGCAGACAGGGGGCGCGGGTACTGAAGCTTTCTTT.

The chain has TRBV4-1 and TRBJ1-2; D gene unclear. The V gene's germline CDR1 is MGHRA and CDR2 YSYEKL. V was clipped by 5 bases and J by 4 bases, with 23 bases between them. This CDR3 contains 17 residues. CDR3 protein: CASSGVHQNRKTYGYTF. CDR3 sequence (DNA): TGCGCCAGCAGCGGGGTTCACCAGAACCGAAAGACCTATGGCTACACCTTC.

The CDR3 DNA reads as TGTGCCAGCAGCCGACCCCTGGGTAATTCACCCCTCCACTTT. Protein product: CASSRPLGNSPLHF. The rearrangement links TRBV27 to TRBJ1-6; the D is unclear. The germline V gene has CDR1 MNHEY and CDR2 SMNVEV (reference sequence). V was clipped by 6 bases and J by 6 bases, with 12 bases between them. The CDR3 covers 14 residues.